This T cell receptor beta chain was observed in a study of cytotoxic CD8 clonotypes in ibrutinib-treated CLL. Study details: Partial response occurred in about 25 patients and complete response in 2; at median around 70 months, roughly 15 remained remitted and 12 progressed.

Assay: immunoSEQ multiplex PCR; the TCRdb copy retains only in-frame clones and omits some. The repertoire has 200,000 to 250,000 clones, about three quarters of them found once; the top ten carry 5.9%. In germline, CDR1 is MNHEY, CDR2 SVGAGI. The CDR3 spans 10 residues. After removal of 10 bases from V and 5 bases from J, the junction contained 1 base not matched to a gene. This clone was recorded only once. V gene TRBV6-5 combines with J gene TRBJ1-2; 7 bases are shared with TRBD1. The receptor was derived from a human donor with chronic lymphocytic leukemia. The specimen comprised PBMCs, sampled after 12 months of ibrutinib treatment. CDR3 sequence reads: CATGGYGYTF. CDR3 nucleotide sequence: TGTGCCACAGGGGGATATGGCTACACCTTC.